This TCR beta chain was observed in a study of glioma-infiltrating T cells after dendritic cell vaccination. The wider study: Dendritic cells derived from monocytes and pulsed with autologous tumor lysate formed the vaccine.

Study-level findings and limits: Higher TCR clonality did not directly relate to longer survival.

Documented time point: after dendritic cell vaccination, including at tumor progression/relapse. CDR1 and CDR2 (germline): GTSNPN, SVGIG (reference sequence). The CDR3 spans 17 residues. Unmatched junction bases numbered 19, after V lost 7 bases and J lost 4 bases. Of note for this clone: The antigen is undetermined.

The protocol was immunoSEQ multiplex PCR, while the TCRdb copy is restricted to in-frame clones and leaves out a portion. The data show more than 9,000 clones, with roughly 80% seen just once and 35% to 50% held by the top ten. This sequence originates from a human donor with glioblastoma. The rearrangement joins TRBV30 to TRBJ2-3; 8 nucleotides agree with TRBD2. Sample: blood, taken after dendritic cell vaccination. The CDR3 DNA sequence: TGTGCCTCCACGACAGCCCAGAGCGGGAGTGGGGCAGATACGCAGTATTTT. Protein: CASTTAQSGSGADTQYF. The full variable domain, its missing parts supplied by reference TRBV30 and TRBJ2-3, is SQTIHQWPATLVQPVGSPLSLECTVEGTSNPNLYWYRQAAGRGLQLLFYSVGIGQISSEVPQNLSASRPQDRQFILSSKKLLLSDSGFYLCASTTAQSGSGADTQYFGPGTRLTVL.